These 20 T cell receptor beta chains originate from one sample sequenced in a study of CD8+CD57+ T cells in acquired aplastic anemia. Sequencing involved patients with CD8+CD57+ cell expansion previously shown by flow cytometry. Genomic DNA, serving as template, underwent TCR beta VDJ and CDR3 profiling. TCRdb processed the reads anew with MiXCR; each CDR3 protein has one entry. The sample includes 150,000 to 200,000 distinct CDR3 sequences, 48% of them seen just once. Sequencing was performed on sorted CD4+, CD8+, or CD8+CD57+ T cells (not recorded which) from PBMCs. These receptors were taken from a human donor with aplastic anemia.

This clonotype was detected a few times. The chain recombines TRBV24-1 with TRBJ1-1; D not resolved. The CDR3 is 12 residues long. The V end was cut by 4 bases, the J end by 1 base, with 3 bases between. Germline values: CDR1 KGHDR, CDR2 SFDVKD. The CDR3 sequence is CATSEGNTEAFF. DNA for the CDR3: TGTGCCACCAGTGAAGGGAACACTGAAGCTTTCTTT.

The CDR3 region is CASSLYGGREQFF. DNA of the CDR3: TGTGCCAGCAGCCTCTACGGGGGCAGGGAGCAGTTCTTC. V is TRBV2 and J is TRBJ2-1, with D perhaps being TRBD1 or TRBD2 (6 bases each). V was shortened by 6 bases and J by 10 bases, with 16 bases between the two germline ends. Germline CDR1 reads SNHLY; CDR2 reads FYNNEI. This CDR3 is 13 amino acids long.

The genes are TRBV5-1 and TRBJ1-5; 9 bases are a match to TRBD1. This CDR3 is 19 amino acids long. Germline assignment: CDR1 SGHRS and CDR2 YFSETQ. The V and J ends lost 7 bases and 0 bases, in that order; junction bases with no gene match: 17. The CDR3 DNA reads TGCGCCAGCGTCTTCCCGGGACAGGGACGACTTTATAGCAATCAGCCCCAGCATTTT. It yields the protein CASVFPGQGRLYSNQPQHF.

This clonotype was seen at least ten times. V and J are TRBV5-1 and TRBJ2-1, with 7 bases lining up with TRBD1. Germline V gives CDR1 SGHRS, CDR2 YFSETQ. This CDR3 spans 15 amino acids. V trimming: 4 bases; J trimming: 7 bases; junction bases outside the gene matches: 11. CDR3 DNA: TGCGCCAGCAGCAGCGACAGGGTGGGGGCAAATGAGCAGTTCTTC. Amino acid sequence: CASSSDRVGANEQFF.

In its sample, this clonotype was seen a few times. The genes are TRBV27 and TRBJ1-5, with D perhaps TRBD1 (5 bases). Germline CDR1 MNHEY, CDR2 SMNVEV (reference sequence). This CDR3 spans 15 amino acids. Trimming removed 6 bases at V and 0 bases at J, with 12 bases between. CDR3 bases: TGTGCCAGCAGCCCCAGGGACGGTAGCAATCAGCCCCAGCATTTT. It encodes CASSPRDGSNQPQHF.

The chain is built from TRBV9 and TRBJ2-7; 12 nucleotides agree with TRBD2. The CDR3 spans 15 residues. V trimming: 6 bases; J trimming: 6 bases; junction bases outside the gene matches: 10. CDR1 SGDLS and CDR2 YYNGEE come from the germline V gene. The CDR3 spells CASNPSGGAVAEQYF. The CDR3 bases are TGTGCCAGCAACCCTAGCGGGGGGGCCGTCGCCGAGCAGTACTTC.

This clonotype was counted at least ten times. J is TRBJ1-1 and V is TRBV18; D is unresolved. Germline-derived CDR1 and CDR2 are KGHSH and LQKENI. This CDR3 is 12 amino acids long. V lost 2 bases and J 11 bases, leaving 12 bases between the germline ends. The CDR3 nucleotides are TGTGCCAGCTCACCAAACCGCGAAACGGCTTTCTTT. Translation: CASSPNRETAFF.

The chain employs TRBV24-1 and TRBJ1-2; TRBD1 matches 8 bases. This CDR3 region has 14 residues. The J segment lost 7 bases and the V segment lost 4 bases, leaving 7 bases of the junction unmatched. CDR1 and CDR2 (germline): KGHDR, SFDVKD. CDR3 protein: CATSEPRQGSGYTF. CDR3 DNA: TGTGCCACCAGTGAACCGAGACAGGGGTCTGGCTACACCTTC.

This clonotype was found once. The gene calls are TRBV2 and TRBJ1-4; TRBD1 might be the D (6 bases). Germline V CDR1 and CDR2: SNHLY, FYNNEI. Between the trimmed V and J ends, which lost 6 bases and 4 bases, there was a span of 15 bases. This CDR3 is built from 15 residues. The CDR3 here is CASRATGILNEKLFF. CDR3 nucleotides: TGTGCCAGCAGAGCAACAGGGATTCTTAATGAAAAACTGTTTTTT.

This clonotype has ten or more counts. The chain joins TRBV6-1 to TRBJ1-3, with 11 nucleotides matching TRBD1. The J segment lost 3 bases and the V segment lost 1 base, leaving 5 bases of the junction unmatched. Germline CDR1 reads MNHNS; CDR2 reads SASEGT. CDR3 length: 17 residues. DNA of the CDR3: TGTGCCAGCAGTGAAGAGGGGACAGGGGGATTTGGAAACACCATATATTTT. This translates into CASSEEGTGGFGNTIYF.

The chain recombines TRBV24-1 with TRBJ1-1, with 7 nucleotides matching TRBD1. The CDR3 loop spans 16 amino acids. The junction had 8 bases not matched to a gene; V was cut back by 4 bases and J by 1 base. The germline V gene encodes CDR1 KGHDR and CDR2 SFDVKD. The CDR3 loop is CATSENTGTANTEAFF. The CDR3 nucleotides read TGTGCCACCAGTGAGAATACAGGGACAGCGAACACTGAAGCTTTCTTT.

There are many counts of this clonotype. The rearrangement joins TRBV2 to TRBJ1-5; D possibly corresponds to TRBD1 (6 bases). The V and J ends lost 6 bases and 6 bases respectively, with 18 bases between them. CDR3 size: 15 residues. CDR1 and CDR2 (germline): SNHLY, FYNNEI. CDR3 sequence reads: CASRSGLQGSQPQHF. The CDR3 DNA follows: TGTGCCAGCAGGAGCGGCCTTCAGGGGAGTCAGCCCCAGCATTTT.

This sequence joins TRBV13 and TRBJ2-1, with 8 nucleotides matching TRBD1. The CDR3 contains 15 residues. J lost 1 base, V lost 3 bases, and 2 bases had no gene match. CDR1 PRHDT and CDR2 FYEKMQ come from the germline V gene (reference sequence). Here the CDR3 DNA reads TGTGCCAGCAGCTTCGACAGGGGTTCCTACAATGAGCAGTTCTTC. It encodes CASSFDRGSYNEQFF. The full variable domain, completed using reference TRBV13 and TRBJ2-1, is AAGVIQSPRHLIKEKRETATLKCYPIPRHDTVYWYQQGPGQDPQFLISFYEKMQSDKGSIPDRFSAQQFSDYHSELNMSSLELGDSALYFCASSFDRGSYNEQFFGPGTRLTVL.

The rearrangement uses TRBV5-1 and TRBJ2-7; TRBD2 is a possible D gene (6 bases). Per the germline V gene, CDR1 is SGHRS and CDR2 is YFSETQ. The CDR3 is made up of 14 amino acids. V was trimmed by 0 bases and J by 0 bases, leaving 7 bases between them. CDR3 loop: CASSLGTTSYEQYF. CDR3 DNA: TGCGCCAGCAGCTTGGGGACTACCTCCTACGAGCAGTACTTC.

This clonotype was recorded many times. This chain uses TRBV9 with TRBJ2-7; 8 bases fit TRBD2. Germline values: CDR1 SGDLS, CDR2 YYNGEE. J gave up 3 bases and V 4 bases, and 9 bases lay outside the gene matches. CDR3 length equals 15 residues. The chain's CDR3 is CASSQGGGFHYEQYF. DNA of the CDR3: TGTGCCAGCAGCCAAGGCGGGGGGTTTCACTACGAGCAGTACTTC.

This chain joins TRBV27 and TRBJ1-1, with D possibly matching TRBD1 (5 bases). V gave up 6 bases and J gave up 3 bases, with 14 bases separating them. CDR1 and CDR2 from the germline V gene are MNHEY and SMNVEV (reference sequence). The CDR3 length is 14 residues. DNA for the CDR3: TGTGCCAGCAGCCCCGGGGGATTGGACACTGAAGCTTTCTTT. Protein product: CASSPGGLDTEAFF.

In nucleotides, the CDR3 is TGCAGTGCTAGAGTTCAGGGCACTGAAGCTTTCTTT. Amino acid sequence: CSARVQGTEAFF. V gene TRBV20-1 combines with J gene TRBJ1-1, with D maybe TRBD1 (5 bases). Trimming pared 1 base from V and 4 bases from J, leaving 7 bases between. The CDR3 is made up of 12 amino acids. In germline, CDR1 is DFQATT, CDR2 SNEGSKA (reference sequence).

This clonotype occurred many times. The CDR3 DNA is TGTGCCAGCAGCCGTCCCGGGACAAGCTTAACTGGGGCCAACGTCCTGACTTTC. This encodes CASSRPGTSLTGANVLTF. The gene calls are TRBV7-2 and TRBJ2-6; TRBD1 is a possible D gene (6 bases). V was shortened by 5 bases and J by 2 bases, with 19 bases between the two germline ends. In germline, CDR1 is SGHTA, CDR2 FQGNSA. This CDR3 is 18 amino acids long. The entire variable domain, with the rest obtained from reference TRBV7-2 and TRBJ2-6, is as follows: GAGVSQSPSNKVTEKGKDVELRCDPISGHTALYWYRQSLGQGLEFLIYFQGNSAPDKSGLPSDRFSAERTGGSVSTLTIQRTQQEDSAVYLCASSRPGTSLTGANVLTFGAGSRLTVL.

Of note for this clonotype: A much larger clone is a single base away; this may be a read error. The V call is TRBV19, the J call TRBJ1-5; TRBD1 aligns across 10 bases. The CDR3 has 17 residues. The germline V gene has CDR1 LNHDA and CDR2 SQIVND (reference sequence). Losses at the gene ends were 4 bases for V and 3 bases for J; bases not matched to a gene: 9. The CDR3 spells CASSTSRDRGYNQPQHF. CDR3 bases: TGTGCCAGTAGTACATCCCGGGACAGGGGTTACAATCAGCCCCAGCATTTT.

The V call is TRBV20-1, the J call TRBJ2-3; 11 bases are a match to TRBD2. This CDR3 is 18 amino acids long. Trimming removed 0 bases from V and 1 base from J; junction bases left unmatched: 9. Germline CDR1 is DFQATT and CDR2 is SNEGSKA (reference sequence). The CDR3 DNA follows: TGCAGTGCTAGAGATTCGACTAGCGGGACGCGGGGCACAGATACGCAGTATTTT. Translation gives CSARDSTSGTRGTDTQYF.